What follows are 2 T cell receptor beta chains derived from one specimen sequenced in a study of shared clonotypes between healthy human individuals. The method was immunoSEQ multiplex PCR; TCRdb's version includes in-frame clones alone and lacks a portion of them. The data contain roughly 640,000 clones, 97% of them singletons. Sequencing input: naive CD4+ T cells sorted from blood. The subset was: CD45RA+ positively selected. These receptor sequences come from a woman aged 30 to 39 in good health.

A note on this clone: An end of the junction differs from the germline gene, which may be a read error. V usage is TRBV6-4 and J usage is TRBJ2-7, with D hard to call. This CDR3 comprises 15 residues. The germline gives CDR1 MRHNA, CDR2 SNTAGT. CDR3 protein: CASSPRRRSSYEQHF. The CDR3 coding sequence is TGTGCCAGCAGTCCGCGCCGACGATCCTCCTACGAGCAGCACTTC.

The rearrangement joins TRBV28 to TRBJ2-1; perhaps TRBD1 as D (6 bases). Germline lookup yields CDR1 MDHEN and CDR2 SYDVKM. V lost 7 bases and J lost 10, with 20 bases in between. The CDR3 sequence is 14 residues long. The CDR3 DNA sequence: TGTGCCAGCAAACCCGGGACACCGATTGGGGAGCAGTTCTTC. Amino acid sequence: CASKPGTPIGEQFF.